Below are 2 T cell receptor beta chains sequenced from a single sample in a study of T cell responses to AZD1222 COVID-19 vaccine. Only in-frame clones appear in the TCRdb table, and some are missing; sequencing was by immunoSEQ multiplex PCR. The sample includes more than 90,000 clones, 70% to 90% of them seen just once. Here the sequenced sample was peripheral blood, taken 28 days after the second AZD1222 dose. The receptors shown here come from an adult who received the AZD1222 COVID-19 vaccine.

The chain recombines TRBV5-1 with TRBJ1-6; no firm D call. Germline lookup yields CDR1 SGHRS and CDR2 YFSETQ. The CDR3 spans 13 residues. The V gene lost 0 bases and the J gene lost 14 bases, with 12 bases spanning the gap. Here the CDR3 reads CASSLEAGLSLHF. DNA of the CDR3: TGCGCCAGCAGCTTGGAAGCAGGTTTGTCCCTCCACTTT.

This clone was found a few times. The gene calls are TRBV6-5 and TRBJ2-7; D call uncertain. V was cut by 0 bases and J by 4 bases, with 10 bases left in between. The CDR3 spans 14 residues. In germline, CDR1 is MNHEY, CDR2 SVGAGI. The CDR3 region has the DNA TGTGCCAGCAGTTACTCGACTTCCTTTTACGAGCAGTACTTC. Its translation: CASSYSTSFYEQYF.